This T cell receptor beta chain was identified in a study of blood T cells in healthy people across ages. Sample-barcoded 5' priming and a J-beta primer mix drove a second PCR of about 6 to 11 cycles. Every molecule of cDNA carried a tag from a template-switch adaptor with 12 random nucleotides. MiXCR, run by TCRdb on the 5' RACE reads, gives a single entry per CDR3 protein. The sample lists more than 650,000 distinct CDR3 sequences; roughly 26% were seen once. This clonotype is a singleton in its sample. Ranging in age from roughly 6 to 100, the donors were healthy Caucasian individuals from Russia. V dropped 8 bases and J dropped 9; count of bases not matched to a gene: 4. The CDR3 length is 14 residues. Germline values: CDR1 ENHRY, CDR2 SYGVKD. The same data also went into a second study, on T cells of mothers and their children. That paper states: It was related mother-child pairs that showed slightly higher overlap than unrelated pairs, without reaching significance.

The sequence derives from a boy aged 5 to 17 in good health. This rearrangement joins TRBV10-3 to TRBJ2-1; 16 nucleotides align to TRBD2. The sample was blood. The CDR3 sequence: CAIGGLAGGPEQFF. The CDR3 DNA sequence: TGTGCCATCGGGGGACTAGCGGGGGGGCCTGAGCAGTTCTTC.